Each of the 21 T cell receptor beta chains below was sequenced from the same sample in a study of T cell responses to AZD1222 COVID-19 vaccine. Clones were sequenced by immunoSEQ multiplex PCR, and TCRdb holds only the in-frame ones, with some missing. The sample has 75,000 to 100,000 clones; approximately 85% are singletons. Sample: peripheral blood, taken on day 0 of AZD1222 vaccination. These receptors all come from an adult in good health.

The V gene is TRBV2, the J gene TRBJ1-5; D is undetermined. Looked up from germline, CDR1 is SNHLY and CDR2 is FYNNEI. The CDR3 has 14 amino acids. Trimming pared 3 bases from V and 7 bases from J, leaving 13 bases between. The CDR3, as DNA: TGTGCCAGCAGTGATAAAAGTCCCAGGCAGCCCCAGCATTTT. Translating gives CASSDKSPRQPQHF.

The chain links TRBV11-2 to TRBJ1-2, with TRBD1 matching over 8 bases. The CDR3 extends over 15 amino acids. The germline V gene has CDR1 SGHAT and CDR2 FQNNGV. J lost 2 bases, V lost 6 bases, and 8 bases had no gene match. The DNA for the CDR3 is TGTGCCAGCAGTCTTAGGACAGGGTGGAACTATGGCTACACCTTC. The encoded protein is CASSLRTGWNYGYTF.

This clone appeared a single time. The V and J genes are TRBV18 and TRBJ1-2, with 11 bases fitting TRBD1. The CDR3 is 17 residues long. Germline CDR1 and CDR2: KGHSH and LQKENI. V lost 0 bases, J lost 4 bases, and 7 bases stayed unmatched. Here the CDR3 reads CASSPPWAGTGGYGYTF. CDR3 nucleotides: TGTGCCAGCTCACCACCGTGGGCCGGGACAGGGGGCTATGGCTACACCTTC.

This rearrangement joins TRBV11-2 to TRBJ1-2; weak D call: TRBD1 (5 bases). The CDR3 has 15 residues. Trimming left V 5 bases short and J 8 bases short, with 21 bases between. Germline-derived CDR1 and CDR2 are SGHAT and FQNNGV. Written as DNA, the CDR3 is TGTGCCAGCAGCCTTTATAATATCGGGGCCGGGGGCTACACCTTC. It is translated as CASSLYNIGAGGYTF. Drawing the rest from reference TRBV11-2 and TRBJ1-2, the complete variable domain is EAGVAQSPRYKIIEKRQSVAFWCNPISGHATLYWYQQILGQGPKLLIQFQNNGVVDDSQLPKDRFSAERLKGVDSTLKIQPAKLEDSAVYLCASSLYNIGAGGYTFGSGTRLTVV.

The CDR3 sequence is CASSINGRGDPEAFF. CDR3 in DNA: TGTGCCAGTAGTATAAATGGGAGGGGGGACCCTGAAGCTTTCTTT. V usage is TRBV19 and J usage is TRBJ1-1; D may be TRBD1 (6 bases). V was cut by 2 bases and J by 6 bases, with 16 bases left in between. The CDR3 has 15 amino acids. From germline, CDR1 is LNHDA and CDR2 SQIVND (reference sequence). Using reference TRBV19 and TRBJ1-1 for the parts outside the CDR3, the full variable domain is DGGITQSPKYLFRKEGQNVTLSCEQNLNHDAMYWYRQDPGQGLRLIYYSQIVNDFQKGDIAEGYSVSREKKESFPLTVTSAQKNPTAFYLCASSINGRGDPEAFFGQGTRLTVV.

This rearrangement joins TRBV4-3 to TRBJ2-7; TRBD1 is a possible D gene (6 bases). Germline V CDR1 and CDR2: LGHNA, YSLEER. V was shortened by 4 bases and J by 5 bases, with 18 bases between the two germline ends. CDR3 size: 15 residues. DNA of the CDR3: TGCGCCAGCAGCCGCATGGGGACACTTCGAGACGAGCAGTACTTC. Protein sequence: CASSRMGTLRDEQYF.

This chain uses TRBV6-5 with TRBJ2-2; 12 bases line up with TRBD2. Germline CDR1 is MNHEY and CDR2 is SVGAGI. The ends lost 6 bases at V and 6 bases at J; junction bases unmatched: 5. This CDR3 has 15 amino acids. The CDR3 spells CASRTSGGLPGELFF. The CDR3 nucleotides are TGTGCCAGCAGAACTAGCGGGGGGTTACCCGGGGAGCTGTTTTTT.

The rearrangement uses TRBV5-1 and TRBJ1-3; D call uncertain. The CDR3 is 16 amino acids. With 0 bases removed from V and 0 bases from J, the gap between germline ends came to 10 bases. The germline V gene has CDR1 SGHRS and CDR2 YFSETQ. CDR3 in DNA: TGCGCCAGCAGCTTGGGGGGAACCCTCTCTGGAAACACCATATATTTT. This encodes CASSLGGTLSGNTIYF.

This chain uses TRBV5-1 with TRBJ2-3; tentatively, D is TRBD2 (6 bases). Deletions cut 5 bases from V and 0 bases from J, with 13 bases between. Germline-derived CDR1 and CDR2 are SGHRS and YFSETQ. This CDR3 has 15 amino acids. The CDR3 nucleotides are TGCGCCAGCAGGGGACTGGCTACTAGCACAGATACGCAGTATTTT. This sequence encodes CASRGLATSTDTQYF.

The chain joins TRBV12-3 or TRBV12-4 to TRBJ2-7, with D unresolved. V dropped 3 bases and J dropped 3 bases, with 9 bases sitting between them. CDR3 length: 13 amino acids. CDR3 bases: TGTGCCAGCAGTTTGGAGCTACACTACGAGCAGTACTTC. This codes for CASSLELHYEQYF.

This chain uses TRBV5-1 with TRBJ1-1; perhaps TRBD1 as D (5 bases). V lost 4 bases, J lost 2 bases, and 9 bases lay in between. The CDR3 has 13 residues. From germline, CDR1 is SGHRS and CDR2 YFSETQ. In DNA, the CDR3 is TGCGCCAGCAGCGGGGACCCAAACACTGAAGCTTTCTTT. Translating gives CASSGDPNTEAFF.

The chain uses TRBV18 and TRBJ2-7, with 8 bases aligning to TRBD1. V lost 6 bases to trimming and J lost 5 bases; unmatched junction nucleotides: 9. Germline V gene sequence: CDR1 KGHSH, CDR2 LQKENI. The CDR3 has 14 residues. The CDR3 region is CASSPRTGYDEQYF. In DNA, the CDR3 is TGTGCCAGCTCCCCTAGGACAGGGTACGACGAGCAGTACTTC. Filled out from reference TRBV18 and TRBJ2-7, the complete variable domain reads NAGVMQNPRHLVRRRGQEARLRCSPMKGHSHVYWYRQLPEEGLKFMVYLQKENIIDESGMPKERFSAEFPKEGPSILRIQQVVRGDSAAYFCASSPRTGYDEQYFGPGTRLTVT.

The V gene is TRBV7-8, the J gene TRBJ1-4, with a possible D match to TRBD1 (5 bases). The CDR3 is made up of 14 amino acids. CDR1 is SGHVS and CDR2 is FQNEAQ in the germline V gene. Trimming removed 5 bases at V and 2 bases at J, with 9 bases between. The chain's CDR3 is CASSKQETNEKLFF. In DNA, the CDR3 is TGTGCCAGCAGCAAACAGGAGACTAATGAAAAACTGTTTTTT.

The chain is built from TRBV5-1 and TRBJ2-1; the match to TRBD2 covers 11 bases. The germline V gene encodes CDR1 SGHRS and CDR2 YFSETQ. V lost 0 bases to trimming and J lost 4 bases; unmatched junction nucleotides: 3. CDR3 length equals 16 residues. The CDR3 DNA is TGCGCCAGCAGCTTGGCTAGCGGGGGGAAGTACAATGAGCAGTTCTTC. It codes for CASSLASGGKYNEQFF.

The chain joins TRBV3-1 (or the pseudogene TRBV3-2) to TRBJ2-5; 8 bases agree with TRBD2. The CDR3 is made up of 15 amino acids. The J segment lost 5 bases and the V segment lost 2 bases, leaving 7 bases of the junction unmatched. Per germline, CDR1 LGHDT and CDR2 YNNKEL (reference sequence). CDR3 coding DNA: TGTGCCAGCAGCCAACCGCTAGCGGGTGGGGAGACCCAGTACTTC. This sequence encodes CASSQPLAGGETQYF.

V and J are TRBV5-1 and TRBJ1-1; D is perhaps TRBD1 (5 bases). Germline V gene lookup returns CDR1 SGHRS and CDR2 YFSETQ. The CDR3 is 12 residues long. Trimming shortened V by 2 bases and J by 8 bases, and 10 bases separated the two germline ends. CDR3 nucleotide sequence: TGCGCCAGCAGCTTAGTGCGGGACGAAGCTTTCTTT. Translated: CASSLVRDEAFF. Combining the CDR3 with reference TRBV5-1 and TRBJ1-1 gives the whole variable domain KAGVTQTPRYLIKTRGQQVTLSCSPISGHRSVSWYQQTPGQGLQFLFEYFSETQRNKGNFPGRFSGRQFSNSRSEMNVSTLELGDSALYLCASSLVRDEAFFGQGTRLTVV.

The rearrangement uses TRBV6-5 and TRBJ1-1; TRBD1 might be the D (6 bases). The CDR3 totals 13 residues. The V and J ends lost 5 bases and 7 bases respectively, with 14 bases between them. The germline CDR1 and CDR2 sequences are MNHEY and SVGAGI. The CDR3 loop reads CASSRTVRGEAFF. CDR3 in DNA: TGTGCCAGCAGTAGGACAGTTAGGGGTGAAGCTTTCTTT.

The chain employs TRBV20-1 and TRBJ2-3; the D call may be TRBD1 or TRBD2 (5 bases each). The CDR3 runs to 11 residues. Germline CDR1 and CDR2: DFQATT and SNEGSKA (reference sequence). The V and J ends lost 8 bases and 11 bases respectively, with 17 bases between them. The CDR3 coding sequence is TGCAGTTCCCCCAGGGAGAATAGGCAGTATTTT. This gives the protein CSSPRENRQYF.

Comment on this clone: A read error may account for a junction end that differs from germline. This chain connects TRBV6-6 to TRBJ2-7; perhaps D is TRBD1 or TRBD2 (5 bases each). In germline, CDR1 is MNHNY, CDR2 SVGAGI (reference sequence). The CDR3 is made up of 11 amino acids. The CDR3 coding sequence is TGTGCCAGCAGCCGACCGTGGGGGTCGGACTTC. This gives the protein CASSRPWGSDF.

The chain recombines TRBV4-3 with TRBJ2-3; D might be TRBD2 (6 bases). Looked up from germline, CDR1 is LGHNA and CDR2 is YSLEER. V lost 2 bases, J lost 5 bases, and 8 bases lay in between. The CDR3 sequence is 13 residues long. CDR3 loop: CASSQKEGDTQYF. The CDR3 DNA reads TGCGCCAGCAGCCAAAAGGAGGGAGATACGCAGTATTTT.

This clone was recorded only once. This chain uses TRBV7-2 with TRBJ1-2; D remains unclear. The CDR3 consists of 13 residues. Trimming removed 2 bases at V and 4 bases at J, with 8 bases between. CDR1 is SGHTA, CDR2 FQGNSA, per germline. The CDR3 nucleotides read TGTGCCAGCAGCTTACGCAGAGCCTATGGCTACACCTTC. Its protein product is CASSLRRAYGYTF.